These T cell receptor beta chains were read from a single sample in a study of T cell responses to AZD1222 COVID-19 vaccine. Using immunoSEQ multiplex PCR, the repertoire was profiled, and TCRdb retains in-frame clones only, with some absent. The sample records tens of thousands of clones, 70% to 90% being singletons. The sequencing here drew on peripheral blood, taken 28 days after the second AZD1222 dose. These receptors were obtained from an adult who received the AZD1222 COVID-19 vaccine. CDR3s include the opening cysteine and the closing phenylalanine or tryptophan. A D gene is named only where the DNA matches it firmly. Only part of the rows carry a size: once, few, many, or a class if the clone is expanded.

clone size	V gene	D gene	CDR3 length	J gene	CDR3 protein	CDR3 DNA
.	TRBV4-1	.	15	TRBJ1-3	CASSQNRGSGNTIYF	TGCGCCAGCAGCCAGAACCGGGGCTCTGGAAACACCATATATTTT
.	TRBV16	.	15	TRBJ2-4	CASSQSPELFNIQYF	TGTGCCAGCAGCCAATCTCCCGAGCTGTTTAACATTCAGTACTTC
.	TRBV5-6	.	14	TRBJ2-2	CASSPEAPTGELFF	TGTGCCAGCAGCCCCGAAGCCCCCACCGGGGAGCTGTTTTTT
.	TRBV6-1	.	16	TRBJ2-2	CASSGGVTSNTGELFF	TGTGCCAGCAGTGGGGGGGTTACAAGTAACACCGGGGAGCTGTTTTTT
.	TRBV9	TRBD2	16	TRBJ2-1	CASSVTGGYSYNEQFF	TGTGCCAGCAGCGTAACGGGGGGGTATTCCTACAATGAGCAGTTCTTC
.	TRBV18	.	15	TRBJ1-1	CASSPSGQPNTEAFF	TGTGCCAGCTCACCAAGTGGACAGCCGAACACTGAAGCTTTCTTT
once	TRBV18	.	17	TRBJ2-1	CASSPQGVTASPNEQFF	TGTGCCAGCTCACCACAGGGGGTGACAGCTTCTCCGAATGAGCAGTTCTTC
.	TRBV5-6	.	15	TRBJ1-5	CASSLGQYSNQPQHF	TGTGCCAGCAGCTTGGGTCAATATAGCAATCAGCCCCAGCATTTT
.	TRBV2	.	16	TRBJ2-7	CASSVTRQRPPYEQYF	TGTGCCAGCAGTGTTACTCGTCAGAGACCGCCCTACGAGCAGTACTTC
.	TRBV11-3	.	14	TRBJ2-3	CASSLGAATDTQYF	TGTGCCAGCAGCTTGGGGGCAGCAACAGATACGCAGTATTTT
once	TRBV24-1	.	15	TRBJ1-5	CATSGTRYGNQPQHF	TGTGCCACCAGTGGGACCAGATACGGCAATCAGCCCCAGCATTTT
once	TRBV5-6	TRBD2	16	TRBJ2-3	CASSFGLADLSDTQYF	TGTGCCAGCAGCTTCGGACTAGCAGATTTGTCAGATACGCAGTATTTT
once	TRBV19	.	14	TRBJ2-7	CASRRDSGSYEQYF	TGTGCCAGTAGGAGGGATTCTGGCTCCTACGAGCAGTACTTC
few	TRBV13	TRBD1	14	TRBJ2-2	CASSPGTDTGELFF	TGTGCCAGCAGCCCAGGGACAGACACCGGGGAGCTGTTTTTT
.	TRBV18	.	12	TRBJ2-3	CASSPRTDTQYF	TGTGCCAGCTCACCAAGGACAGATACGCAGTATTTT
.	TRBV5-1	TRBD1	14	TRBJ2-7	CASSLVGQDYEQYF	TGCGCCAGCAGCTTGGTCGGACAGGACTACGAGCAGTACTTC
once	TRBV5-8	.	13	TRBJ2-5	CASSVTVKETQYF	TGTGCCAGCAGCGTGACAGTGAAGGAGACCCAGTACTTC
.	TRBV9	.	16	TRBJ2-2	CASGQDTWGNTGELFF	TGTGCCAGCGGCCAGGATACGTGGGGGAACACCGGGGAGCTGTTTTTT
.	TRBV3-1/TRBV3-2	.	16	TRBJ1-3	CASSPRAPEPGNTIYF	TGTGCCAGCAGCCCCAGGGCTCCAGAACCCGGAAACACCATATATTTT
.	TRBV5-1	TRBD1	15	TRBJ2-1	CASSPDRAFRNEQFF	TGCGCCAGCAGCCCGGACAGGGCTTTCCGCAATGAGCAGTTCTTC
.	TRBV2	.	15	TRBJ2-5	CASRGREQYQETQYF	TGTGCCAGCAGGGGACGGGAACAATACCAAGAGACCCAGTACTTC
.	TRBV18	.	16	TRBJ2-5	CASSPMLTSVLETQYF	TGTGCCAGCTCACCAATGCTAACTAGTGTTTTAGAGACCCAGTACTTC
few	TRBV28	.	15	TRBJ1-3	CASSLDGYSGNTIYF	TGTGCCAGCAGTTTGGACGGTTACTCTGGAAACACCATATATTTT
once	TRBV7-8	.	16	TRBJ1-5	CASSPTSWVNKEPQHF	TGTGCCAGCAGCCCCACCTCTTGGGTGAACAAGGAGCCCCAGCATTTT
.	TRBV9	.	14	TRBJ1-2	CASSVGRGTYGYTF	TGTGCCAGCAGCGTAGGGAGGGGGACCTATGGCTACACCTTC
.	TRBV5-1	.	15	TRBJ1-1	CASSLRSRAGYEAFF	TGCGCCAGCAGCTTGAGGAGCCGGGCGGGCTATGAAGCTTTCTTT
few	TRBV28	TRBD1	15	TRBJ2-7	CASSPPRGQAYEQYF	TGTGCCAGCAGTCCCCCCCGGGGACAGGCCTACGAGCAGTACTTC
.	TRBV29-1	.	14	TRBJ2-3	CSVVWGVGTDTQYF	TGCAGCGTTGTGTGGGGAGTGGGCACAGATACGCAGTATTTT
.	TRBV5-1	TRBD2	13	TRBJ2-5	CASRRGEGETQYF	TGCGCCAGCCGCCGGGGGGAAGGAGAGACCCAGTACTTC
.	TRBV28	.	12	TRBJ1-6	CASRRYRSPLHF	TGTGCCAGCAGGCGGTATCGGTCACCCCTCCACTTT
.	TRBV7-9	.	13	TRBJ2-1	CASRDNSDRKQFF	TGTGCCAGCAGGGATAACAGTGACCGCAAGCAGTTCTTC
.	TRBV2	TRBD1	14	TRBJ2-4	CASRRDRGENIQYF	TGTGCCAGCAGGAGGGACAGGGGAGAAAACATTCAGTACTTC
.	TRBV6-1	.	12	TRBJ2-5	CASSEARQTQYF	TGTGCCAGCAGTGAAGCGCGGCAGACCCAGTACTTC
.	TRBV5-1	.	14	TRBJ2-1	CASTSGDPYNEQFF	TGCGCCAGCACCTCGGGGGATCCTTACAATGAGCAGTTCTTC
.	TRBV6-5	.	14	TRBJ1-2	CASVTGLEYYGYTF	TGTGCCAGCGTTACAGGGTTGGAGTACTATGGCTACACCTTC
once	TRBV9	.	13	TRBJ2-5	CASSVNVGETQYF	TGTGCCAGCAGCGTCAATGTGGGGGAGACCCAGTACTTC
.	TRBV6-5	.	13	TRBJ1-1	CASSRGTGGDAFF	TGTGCCAGCAGTCGGGGGACCGGAGGGGATGCTTTCTTT
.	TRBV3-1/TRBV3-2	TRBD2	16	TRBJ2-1	CASSQEISSGEDEQFF	TGTGCCAGCAGCCAAGAGATATCTAGCGGGGAAGATGAGCAGTTCTTC
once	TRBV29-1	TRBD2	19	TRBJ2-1	CSVGDTRWTSGFKLSEQFF	TGCAGCGTTGGGGACACACGGTGGACTAGCGGGTTTAAGTTGAGTGAGCAGTTCTTC
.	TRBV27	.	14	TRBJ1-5	CAGRPGRERQPQHF	TGTGCCGGCAGGCCGGGGAGGGAACGTCAGCCCCAGCATTTT
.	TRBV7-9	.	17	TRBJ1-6	CASSLGLVGQANSPLHF	TGTGCCAGCAGCTTAGGGCTGGTTGGGCAGGCCAATTCACCCCTCCACTTT
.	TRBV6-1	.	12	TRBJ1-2	CASSDGGWGYTF	TGTGCCAGCAGTGACGGTGGCTGGGGCTACACCTTC
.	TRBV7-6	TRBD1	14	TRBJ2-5	CASSLGTVGETQYF	TGTGCCAGCAGCCTCGGGACAGTCGGGGAGACCCAGTACTTC
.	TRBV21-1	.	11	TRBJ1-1	CARLGPTEAFF	TGTGCCAGACTTGGACCGACTGAAGCTTTCTTT